The rows below give T cell receptor beta chains drawn from one sample of a study of T cells after yellow fever vaccination. TCRdb reprocessed the 5' RACE reads via MiXCR and lists one record per CDR3 protein. The table lists some 240,000 distinct CDR3 sequences, 3.2% of them singletons. The source was CD4+ T cells sorted from PBMCs, collected 10 days after the yellow fever booster vaccination. These receptor sequences come from a man aged 18 to 29 who received the YFV17D yellow fever vaccine. CDR3s include the opening cysteine and the closing phenylalanine or tryptophan. The order of the fields is D gene, J gene, V gene, clone size, CDR3 DNA, CDR3 protein. D genes are given only for firm matches. For some rows the clone size is stated as once, few or many, or as a class when expanded; others skip it.

>.|TRBJ2-2|TRBV10-3|few
TGTGCCATCCTACAGAAGACCGGGGAGCTGTTTTTT
CAILQKTGELFF
>.|TRBJ1-5|TRBV24-1|many
TGTGCCACCAGCTCTTGGCAGGTCCCAAGGAGCAATCAGCCCCAGCATTTT
CATSSWQVPRSNQPQHF
>.|TRBJ1-6|TRBV5-4|many
TGTGCCAGCAGCTTGGGGACAGCCAATTCACCCCTCCACTTT
CASSLGTANSPLHF
>.|TRBJ2-3|TRBV7-9|.
TGTGCCAGCAGCTTAGGCTGGGGCGGGGGCACAGATACGCAGTATTTT
CASSLGWGGGTDTQYF
>.|TRBJ1-1|TRBV20-1|few
TGCAGTGCCCCCTCGGGCTACGGTGCCACTGAAGCTTTCTTT
CSAPSGYGATEAFF
>.|TRBJ2-3|TRBV6-2/TRBV6-3|few
TGTGCCAGCAGTTACCCCCCTTCCACTAGGAGCACAGATACGCAGTATTTT
CASSYPPSTRSTDTQYF
>TRBD1|TRBJ2-3|TRBV28|many
TGTGCCAGCTTTAGGACAGGGAAGAGGGATACGCAGTATTTT
CASFRTGKRDTQYF
>.|TRBJ1-6|TRBV3-1|few
TGTGCCAGCAGCCCAGACGGAATCCGGAGCTCCTATAATTCACCCCTCCACTTT
CASSPDGIRSSYNSPLHF
>.|TRBJ1-5|TRBV10-3|.
TGTGCCATCAGTGTTAATAGCAATCAGCCCCAGCATTTT
CAISVNSNQPQHF
>.|TRBJ1-2|TRBV14|.
TGTGCCAGCAGCCAATCCGTGGCGGGTGTAGGCTACACCTTC
CASSQSVAGVGYTF
>.|TRBJ2-3|TRBV29-1|many
TGCAGCGTTGATTTGGCTTTCACAGATACGCAGTATTTT
CSVDLAFTDTQYF
>TRBD1|TRBJ1-2|TRBV6-5|many
TGTGCCAGCAGAAGGGGGAGGACAGGGGGGAATGGCTACACCTTC
CASRRGRTGGNGYTF
>TRBD2|TRBJ2-3|TRBV5-1|.
TGCGCCAGCAGCTTTACTACGGGGGGGCCGATCAAAGATACGCAGTATTTT
CASSFTTGGPIKDTQYF
>.|TRBJ2-3|TRBV29-1|many
TGCAGCGCGGTACAAGGCGGGCAGGATACGCAGTATTTT
CSAVQGGQDTQYF
>.|TRBJ1-6|TRBV5-4|few
TGTGCCAGCAGCCGGGACCCGTCGGGCTATAATTCACCCCTCCACTTT
CASSRDPSGYNSPLHF
>TRBD2|TRBJ2-2|TRBV4-3|many
TGCGCCAGCAGCCAACAGCCCCATTTTGCGGGGGGCAACACCGGGGAGCTGTTTTTT
CASSQQPHFAGGNTGELFF
>.|TRBJ1-4|TRBV7-2|.
TGTGCCAGCAGCCTCCGAACCGGTGAAAAACTGTTTTTT
CASSLRTGEKLFF
>.|TRBJ1-6|TRBV4-3|.
TGCGCCAGCAGCCAAGTGGGTCCCCTACAGGACGGCCCGGGTGCGCGTTCACCCCTCCACTTT
CASSQVGPLQDGPGARSPLHF
>TRBD1|TRBJ1-2|TRBV25-1|many
TGTGCCAGCAGTGCCCGGACAGGGGTGGGCTACACCTTC
CASSARTGVGYTF
>TRBD1|TRBJ2-3|TRBV28|few
TGTGCCAGCAGGTCCGGACAGGGGCAAACAGATACGCAGTATTTT
CASRSGQGQTDTQYF
>TRBD2|TRBJ2-7|TRBV15|.
TGTGCCACCAGCAGACCTCTAGCGGGGGCCTCCTACGAGCAGTACTTC
CATSRPLAGASYEQYF
>.|TRBJ1-1|TRBV6-2/TRBV6-3|few
TGTGCCAGCAGCCGAGACGGGAACACTGAAGCTTTCTTT
CASSRDGNTEAFF
>.|TRBJ2-5|TRBV12-3/TRBV12-4|few
TGTGCCAGCACCCAAGGACTGGGCGAGACCCAGTACTTC
CASTQGLGETQYF
>TRBD1|TRBJ1-4|TRBV12-3/TRBV12-4|many
TGTGCCAGCAGTTTACGAGGGGGCGACGAAAAACTGTTTTTT
CASSLRGGDEKLFF